Below, 29 T cell receptor beta chains from the same sample are listed, as sequenced in a study of CD8+ T cells in alopecia areata. It was cDNA, reverse transcribed from extracted RNA, that served as the sequencing template. Generated by immunoSEQ multiplex PCR, the TCRdb table keeps only in-frame clones and is missing some. Counted here are about 200,000 clones, about 60% occurring once; the ten biggest clones make up just over 0.45%. Material: CD4+ T cells sorted from blood, obtained at week 0. These receptors all come from a human donor with alopecia areata.

This clone was counted a few times. The V gene is TRBV6-6, the J gene TRBJ2-2; 7 nucleotides agree with TRBD2. Germline V CDR1 and CDR2: MNHNY, SVGAGI (reference sequence). The ends lost 0 bases at V and 2 bases at J; junction bases unmatched: 3. This CDR3 comprises 16 residues. Written as DNA, the CDR3 is TGTGCCAGCAGTTACTCCGGGGGGTACAACACCGGGGAGCTGTTTTTT. The encoded protein is CASSYSGGYNTGELFF.

The chain uses TRBV5-1 and TRBJ2-1; 8 positions match TRBD1. CDR1 is SGHRS and CDR2 is YFSETQ in the germline V gene. This CDR3 has 16 residues. Trimming removed 1 base from V and 2 bases from J; junction bases left unmatched: 5. The CDR3 DNA sequence: TGCGCCAGCAGCTTGAACAGGGGGTCAACCTACAATGAGCAGTTCTTC. It translates to CASSLNRGSTYNEQFF.

The CDR3 loop reads CASSSTGAEQYF. CDR3 bases: TGCGCCAGCAGCTCAACAGGGGCCGAGCAGTACTTC. This rearrangement joins TRBV5-1 to TRBJ2-7; 7 bases line up with TRBD1. This CDR3 spans 12 amino acids. V shed 3 bases, J shed 6 bases, and the junction held 3 bases outside the gene matches. Germline V gene sequence: CDR1 SGHRS, CDR2 YFSETQ.

This clone was seen only a few times. The chain employs TRBV30 and TRBJ2-7; D is unclear. Between the trimmed V and J ends, which lost 3 bases and 3 bases, there was a span of 9 bases. This CDR3 is built from 12 residues. CDR1 is GTSNPN, CDR2 SVGIG, per germline (reference sequence). The CDR3: CAWSGPFYEQYF. CDR3 nucleotides: TGTGCCTGGAGCGGACCTTTCTACGAGCAGTACTTC. The full variable domain, rest sourced from reference TRBV30 and TRBJ2-7, is SQTIHQWPATLVQPVGSPLSLECTVEGTSNPNLYWYRQAAGRGLQLLFYSVGIGQISSEVPQNLSASRPQDRQFILSSKKLLLSDSGFYLCAWSGPFYEQYFGPGTRLTVT.

This clone was counted between two and nine times. The V and J genes are TRBV30 and TRBJ1-4; TRBD1 matches 9 bases. V gave up 5 bases and J gave up 4 bases; unmatched junction bases: 5. This CDR3 has 14 amino acids. Germline V gene sequence: CDR1 GTSNPN, CDR2 SVGIG (reference sequence). CDR3 loop: CAWGTGNLNEKLFF. DNA for the CDR3: TGTGCCTGGGGGACAGGGAACCTTAATGAAAAACTGTTTTTT.

This chain joins TRBV30 and TRBJ1-2; no clear D. Germline CDR1 reads GTSNPN; CDR2 reads SVGIG (reference sequence). The CDR3 length is 12 residues. Between the trimmed V and J ends, which lost 0 bases and 7 bases, there was a span of 9 bases. CDR3 region: CAWSVRGSGYTF. In nucleotides, the CDR3 is TGTGCCTGGAGTGTACGGGGTTCTGGCTACACCTTC. Looking up the rest from reference TRBV30 and TRBJ1-2 gives the full variable domain: SQTIHQWPATLVQPVGSPLSLECTVEGTSNPNLYWYRQAAGRGLQLLFYSVGIGQISSEVPQNLSASRPQDRQFILSSKKLLLSDSGFYLCAWSVRGSGYTFGSGTRLTVV.

The J gene is TRBJ2-3, the V gene TRBV5-6; the D is unclear. In germline, CDR1 is SGHDT, CDR2 YYEEEE. With 4 bases removed from V and 9 bases from J, the gap between germline ends came to 12 bases. The CDR3 has 12 amino acids. CDR3 region: CASSIVASTQYF. In nucleotides, the CDR3 is TGTGCCAGCAGCATTGTGGCTTCAACGCAGTATTTT.

This chain joins TRBV6-6 and TRBJ2-7; TRBD2 aligns across 10 bases. Germline V gene sequence: CDR1 MNHNY, CDR2 SVGAGI (reference sequence). V lost 6 bases, J lost 2 bases, and 10 bases stayed unmatched. CDR3 length: 16 residues. CDR3 sequence reads: CASRDSGGSNPYEQYF. The CDR3 bases are TGTGCCAGCAGGGATAGCGGGGGGTCAAACCCCTACGAGCAGTACTTC.

This clone was picked up one time. The chain employs TRBV5-1 and TRBJ2-1; TRBD1 agrees at 7 bases. The germline gives CDR1 SGHRS, CDR2 YFSETQ. The V segment lost 3 bases and the J segment 12 bases; nucleotides outside the gene matches: 6. There are 12 residues in the CDR3. The CDR3 DNA sequence: TGCGCCAGCAGCTCCGGACAGGAAGGGCAGTTCTTC. Encoded protein: CASSSGQEGQFF. Full variable domain (missing parts from reference TRBV5-1 and TRBJ2-1): KAGVTQTPRYLIKTRGQQVTLSCSPISGHRSVSWYQQTPGQGLQFLFEYFSETQRNKGNFPGRFSGRQFSNSRSEMNVSTLELGDSALYLCASSSGQEGQFFGPGTRLTVL.

This clone was recorded a few times. This chain connects TRBV7-2 to TRBJ2-1, with D possibly matching TRBD2 (5 bases). Germline V gene data show CDR1 as SGHTA and CDR2 as FQGNSA. With 0 bases removed from V and 9 bases from J, the gap between germline ends came to 12 bases. The CDR3 covers 14 residues. CDR3 sequence (DNA): TGTGCCAGCAGCTTAGCGGGAGCGGCCAGTGAGCAGTTCTTC. Translation gives CASSLAGAASEQFF.

This chain links TRBV7-2 with TRBJ2-7; D gene unclear. The V end lost 2 bases, the J end lost 0 bases, and 8 bases lay between the germline ends. The CDR3 has 14 residues. Germline CDR1 SGHTA, CDR2 FQGNSA. This chain's CDR3 is CASSLHRFSYEQYF. DNA of the CDR3: TGTGCCAGCAGCTTACACAGATTCTCCTACGAGCAGTACTTC.

J is TRBJ2-3 and V is TRBV9; D remains ambiguous. The germline V gene encodes CDR1 SGDLS and CDR2 YYNGEE. This CDR3 is 14 amino acids long. V was trimmed by 3 bases and J by 3 bases, leaving 11 bases between them. CDR3 protein: CASSAWGSTDTQYF. As DNA, the CDR3 is TGTGCCAGCAGCGCATGGGGATCGACAGATACGCAGTATTTT.

The genes are TRBV6-1 and TRBJ1-4, with D possibly matching TRBD1 (5 bases). V was cut by 5 bases and J by 8 bases, with 15 bases left in between. Germline V gene data show CDR1 as MNHNS and CDR2 as SASEGT. This CDR3 has 14 amino acids. CDR3 bases: TGTGCCAGCAGTTCGGCCGGGGCAGTCGAAAAACTGTTTTTT. Its protein product is CASSSAGAVEKLFF.

This clone was recorded a few times. This chain connects TRBV4-1 to TRBJ2-5; D call uncertain. Germline lookup yields CDR1 MGHRA and CDR2 YSYEKL. The CDR3 sequence is 13 residues long. The ends were cut back, 4 bases at V and 2 bases at J, with 8 bases in the middle. The CDR3 region has the DNA TGCGCCAGCAGCCGGGGTCTACAAGAGACCCAGTACTTC. Its translation is CASSRGLQETQYF.

This clone was picked up a small number of times. The chain couples TRBV10-2 to TRBJ2-7; no definite D call. The V end lost 7 bases, the J end lost 6 bases, and 10 bases lay between the germline ends. The CDR3 totals 11 residues. Per germline, CDR1 WSHSY and CDR2 SAAADI. This chain's CDR3 is CASTTFGEQYF. In DNA, the CDR3 is TGCGCCAGCACCACGTTCGGCGAGCAGTACTTC.

This clone has just a few counts. The chain carries TRBV29-1 and TRBJ1-3; maybe TRBD1 (6 bases). Trimming removed 4 bases from V and 1 base from J, with 8 bases in between. The CDR3 contains 13 residues. Germline V gives CDR1 SQVTM, CDR2 ANQGSEA. The CDR3 spells CSVGGRSGNTIYF. DNA of the CDR3: TGCAGCGTTGGGGGGCGTTCTGGAAACACCATATATTTT.

The V call is TRBV30, the J call TRBJ2-2; D remains ambiguous. Looked up from germline, CDR1 is GTSNPN and CDR2 is SVGIG (reference sequence). V lost 4 bases and J lost 1, with 13 bases in between. The CDR3 is made up of 15 amino acids. CDR3 amino acids: CAWTIGPGNTGELFF. The CDR3 nucleotides are TGTGCCTGGACAATCGGTCCGGGGAACACCGGGGAGCTGTTTTTT.

This chain connects TRBV11-2 to TRBJ2-3, with a weak D call TRBD1 (5 bases). V was clipped by 4 bases and J by 4 bases, with 18 bases between them. The CDR3 is 16 residues long. Per germline, CDR1 SGHAT and CDR2 FQNNGV. CDR3: CASSWSTTRTSDTQYF. In DNA, the CDR3 is TGTGCCAGCAGCTGGTCAACTACCAGGACATCAGATACGCAGTATTTT.

The J gene is TRBJ2-3, the V gene TRBV15; D unresolved. The CDR3 spans 11 residues. V was pared by 3 bases and J by 3 bases, with 1 base between. Germline V gene data show CDR1 as LNHNV and CDR2 as YYDKDF (reference sequence). The CDR3 DNA reads as TGTGCCACCAGCAGTACAGATACGCAGTATTTT. Translated, it gives CATSSTDTQYF.

J is TRBJ2-1 and V is TRBV4-1; the D gene is possibly TRBD1 (6 bases). The CDR3 loop spans 16 amino acids. CDR1 is MGHRA, CDR2 YSYEKL, per germline. The V end lost 4 bases, the J end lost 1 base, and 14 bases lay between the germline ends. Here the CDR3 reads CASSPSSGVSYNEQFF. The CDR3 DNA sequence: TGCGCCAGCAGCCCTAGTTCAGGGGTTTCCTACAATGAGCAGTTCTTC.

The gene calls are TRBV19 and TRBJ1-1; 9 bases map to TRBD1. This CDR3 is 14 amino acids long. The germline CDR1 and CDR2 sequences are LNHDA and SQIVND (reference sequence). The ends lost 6 bases at V and 4 bases at J; junction bases unmatched: 6. The DNA of the CDR3 is TGTGCCAGTAGACGGGACAGGGACCCCACTGAAGCTTTCTTT. Its protein is CASRRDRDPTEAFF. Combining the CDR3 with reference TRBV19 and TRBJ1-1 gives the whole variable domain DGGITQSPKYLFRKEGQNVTLSCEQNLNHDAMYWYRQDPGQGLRLIYYSQIVNDFQKGDIAEGYSVSREKKESFPLTVTSAQKNPTAFYLCASRRDRDPTEAFFGQGTRLTVV.

This sequence joins TRBV29-1 and TRBJ2-7, with unresolved D. V lost 0 bases and J lost 4, with 7 bases in between. Germline values: CDR1 SQVTM, CDR2 ANQGSEA. This CDR3 has 12 residues. The CDR3, as DNA: TGCAGCGTTGAAGATCGTACTTACGAGCAGTACTTC. Translated, it gives CSVEDRTYEQYF.

In this sample, this clone turned up a few times. The CDR3 DNA is TGCGCCAGCAGTAACAGGGCAGTTTCCGACGAGCAGTACTTC. It translates to CASSNRAVSDEQYF. The V and J genes are TRBV5-1 and TRBJ2-7; possibly TRBD1 for D (6 bases). Trimming removed 5 bases from V and 5 bases from J, with 17 bases in between. The CDR3 consists of 14 residues. The germline gives CDR1 SGHRS, CDR2 YFSETQ.

The J gene is TRBJ2-1, the V gene TRBV15, with 11 bases lining up with TRBD2. Germline CDR1 reads LNHNV; CDR2 reads YYDKDF (reference sequence). CDR3 length: 19 amino acids. The V segment lost 4 bases and the J segment 6 bases; nucleotides outside the gene matches: 17. The DNA of the CDR3 is TGTGCCACCAGCATAATTATCTCCCGACTAGCGGGGAATCTCAATGAGCAGTTCTTC. Residues: CATSIIISRLAGNLNEQFF.

This chain joins TRBV7-9 and TRBJ1-5; 8 bases are a match to TRBD1. Germline CDR1 reads SEHNR; CDR2 reads FQNEAQ (reference sequence). The CDR3 contains 14 residues. Unmatched junction bases numbered 6, after V lost 5 bases and J lost 6 bases. DNA for the CDR3: TGTGCCAGCAGCCACGGACAGGGCGGTCAGCCCCAGCATTTT. It encodes CASSHGQGGQPQHF.

This clone was found a few times. This chain connects TRBV29-1 to TRBJ2-7; 9 bases line up with TRBD2. The germline gives CDR1 SQVTM, CDR2 ANQGSEA. Trimming at V came to 3 bases and at J to 2 bases, leaving 8 bases not matched to a gene. The CDR3 runs 15 residues. The CDR3 region has the DNA TGCAGCGTTGAGGTTAGCGGGAGAAGTACCTACGAGCAGTACTTC. Residues: CSVEVSGRSTYEQYF.

This chain connects TRBV27 to TRBJ2-6, with 10 bases matching TRBD1. The ends lost 6 bases at V and 4 bases at J; junction bases unmatched: 6. This CDR3 has 16 residues. CDR1 and CDR2 (germline): MNHEY, SMNVEV (reference sequence). The CDR3 sequence is CASSLDRGLGANVLTF. CDR3 sequence (DNA): TGTGCCAGCAGCCTGGACAGGGGGTTGGGGGCCAACGTCCTGACTTTC. Based on the CDR3 plus reference TRBV27 and TRBJ2-6, the full variable domain is EAQVTQNPRYLITVTGKKLTVTCSQNMNHEYMSWYRQDPGLGLRQIYYSMNVEVTDKGDVPEGYKVSRKEKRNFPLILESPSPNQTSLYFCASSLDRGLGANVLTFGAGSRLTVL.

This sequence joins TRBV7-9 and TRBJ1-1, with D hard to call. The CDR3 contains 13 residues. Germline-derived CDR1 and CDR2 are SEHNR and FQNEAQ (reference sequence). V shed 4 bases and J shed 0 bases, with 6 bases lying between them. CDR3 sequence reads: CASSSYMNTEAFF. The CDR3 bases are TGTGCCAGCAGCTCCTACATGAACACTGAAGCTTTCTTT.

The rearrangement links TRBV6-6 to TRBJ2-4; no definite D call. CDR1 and CDR2 (germline): MNHNY, SVGAGI (reference sequence). The ends were cut back, 6 bases at V and 2 bases at J, with 17 bases in the middle. The CDR3 is made up of 16 amino acids. The CDR3 DNA follows: TGTGCCAGCAGCTTTACCCGGACCGAAACCAAAAACATTCAGTACTTC. Residues: CASSFTRTETKNIQYF.